This T cell receptor (beta chain) was obtained from a study of tumor and adjacent non-tumor tissue in lung cancer (dated by TCRdb to 2017 to 2018). With regard to the full study: Patients with adenocarcinoma (approximately twelve), squamous cell carcinoma (2) and small cell lung cancer (1) were included in the cohort. For each patient, one tumor sample and one normal lung sample were taken, giving around 30 paired specimens that underwent TCRbeta CDR3 sequencing. A total of roughly 130 million productive TCRbeta reads were generated by sequencing, corresponding to an average of roughly 4.1 million reads per sample. The approximately 15 enrolled patients, of whom 10 were men and 5 were women, were aged about 31 to 85 years and were diagnosed with TNM stage I to III disease. Bulk TCRbeta repertoires were compared between lung tumor tissue and matched distant non-tumor lung tissue obtained from 15 lung cancer patients.

Many counts were recorded for this clonotype. Its antigen specificity is not known. Per-nucleotide qualities are absent, and no much larger clonotype sits a single base away. Beyond this particular receptor, the publication reports: Only approximately 16 patients were included in the cohort, and the need for larger samples and more detailed clinical data was noted by the authors. TCR diversity was significantly higher in younger patients, and higher tumor TCR diversity was associated with shorter overall and disease-free survival. Tumor tissue showed significantly higher TCR diversity (inverse Simpson) than normal lung tissue, at 431.37 vs 166.20 (P = 0.0075, Mann-Whitney U test). In normal lung, the top 100 clones accounted for a significantly larger cumulative share of the repertoire than in tumor tissue. Peripheral blood was not sequenced, so blood TCRbeta repertoires were not examined in the lung cancer patients of the study. Neither the sequencing platform nor unique molecular identifiers are mentioned in the methods.

Library prep was done by multiplex PCR. The sequencer was an Illumina HiSeq 2500. TCRbeta libraries were constructed through three rounds of nested PCR with primers (Table S4) according to protocols modified from ARM-PCR. PCR products of 200-500 bp were gel-excised and purified with the QIAquick gel extraction kit before sequencing. The study's own analysis went as follows. Trimmomatic was used to clean the reads, FLASH was used to merge the reads into complete CDR3 sequences, and MiTCR was used to assign the reads to V(D)J germline segments. VDJtools was used to compute clonal diversity as the inverse Simpson's index. In-frame sequences lacking a premature stop codon were counted as productive reads. TCRdb ran its own pipeline on the public reads, namely fastp trimming at Q25 and MiXCR clone calling, and kept in-frame beta chains. Each CDR3 protein appears once, grouped with its most common genes and DNA. The V and J calls were determined by TCRdb, not by the authors. The sample table records about 80,000 distinct CDR3 sequences; roughly 75% of these occur just once. The leading ten clones occupy roughly 12% of the sample.

Bulk unsorted tissue served as the source for RNA extraction, and RNA quality was assessed using a NanoDrop ND-1000 and an Agilent 2100. Newly diagnosed lung cancer patients without prior chemotherapy who had been admitted for thoracic surgery in China between August and November 2014 were enrolled as donors. The study excluded patients who had received radiotherapy or chemotherapy before or who had another cancer at the same time. Surgical tissue pieces of roughly 1-2.2 cm3 were preserved in RNAlater solution and were kept at -80 degrees C until use. The CDR3 goes from the cysteine to the phenylalanine over 15 residues. Kept here is only the CDR3 DNA, which spans 45 bases and is read in frame from base 1. For CDR1 and CDR2, the germline V gene lists MNHEY and SVGAGI. V is pared back by 6 bases and J by 1 base, with 15 bases lying between the germline termini.

The sequence is built from TRBV6-5 and TRBJ1-2; a tentative D call is TRBD1 (6 bases match). The sequence was obtained from a woman between 70 and 85 years old with non-small cell lung cancer. The sample consisted of lung tumor tissue. CDR3 loop: CASSHRTEINYGYTF. The sequence in DNA is TGTGCCAGCAGCCACCGGACAGAAATTAACTATGGCTACACCTTC.